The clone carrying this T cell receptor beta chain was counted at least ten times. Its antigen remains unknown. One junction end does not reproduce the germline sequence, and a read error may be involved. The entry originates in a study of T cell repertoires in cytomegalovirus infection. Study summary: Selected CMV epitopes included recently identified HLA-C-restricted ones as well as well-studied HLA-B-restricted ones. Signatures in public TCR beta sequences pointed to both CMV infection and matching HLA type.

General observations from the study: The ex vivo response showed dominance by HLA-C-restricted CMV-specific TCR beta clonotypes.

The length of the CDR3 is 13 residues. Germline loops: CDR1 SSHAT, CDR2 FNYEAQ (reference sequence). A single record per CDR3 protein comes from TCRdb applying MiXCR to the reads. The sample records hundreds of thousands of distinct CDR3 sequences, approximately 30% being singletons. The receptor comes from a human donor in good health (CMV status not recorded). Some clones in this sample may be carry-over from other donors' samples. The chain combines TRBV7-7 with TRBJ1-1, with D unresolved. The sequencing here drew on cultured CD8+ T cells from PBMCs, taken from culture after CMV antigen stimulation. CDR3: CASSLAYGAEAFF. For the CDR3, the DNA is TGTGCTAGCAGCTTAGCCTACGGGGCTGAAGCTTTCTTT.